The 32 T cell receptor beta chains given below trace back to one sample, sequenced in a study of cytomegalovirus exposure and HLA in healthy donors. Amplification used 60 Vbeta primers and 13 Jbeta primers. Data came from immunoSEQ multiplex PCR; TCRdb stores just in-frame clones and leaves some out. The table lists under 250,000 clones. The sample taken for sequencing was PBMCs. These receptors all come from a girl aged 2 to 9 in good health and CMV-seropositive.

V gene TRBV9 combines with J gene TRBJ2-7; TRBD1 is a possible D gene (6 bases). The CDR3 spans 15 residues. The V end lost 3 bases, the J end lost 6 bases, and 19 bases lay between the germline ends. CDR1 is SGDLS, CDR2 YYNGEE, per germline. CDR3 coding DNA: TGTGCCAGCAGCGCCCAAGCTGGGGGCCTCAGCGAGCAGTACTTC. It is translated as CASSAQAGGLSEQYF.

V gene TRBV7-6 combines with J gene TRBJ2-7; TRBD2 agrees at 11 bases. With 1 base clipped from V and 1 base from J, the junction kept 0 bases outside the gene matches. The length of the CDR3 is 15 residues. CDR1 SGHVS and CDR2 FNYEAQ come from the germline V gene. CDR3: CASSLGLAGSYEQYF. In DNA, the CDR3 is TGTGCCAGCAGCTTAGGACTAGCGGGATCCTACGAGCAGTACTTC.

The chain recombines TRBV29-1 with TRBJ2-3; D might be TRBD2 (5 bases). Per the germline V gene, CDR1 is SQVTM and CDR2 is ANQGSEA. This CDR3 spans 14 amino acids. V was shortened by 4 bases and J by 0 bases, with 11 bases between the two germline ends. CDR3 in DNA: TGCAGCGTTGGCACTAGGCTGAGCACAGATACGCAGTATTTT. This sequence encodes CSVGTRLSTDTQYF.

The rearrangement uses TRBV5-1 and TRBJ2-3; the match to TRBD2 covers 12 bases. The CDR3 has 17 amino acids. Looked up from germline, CDR1 is SGHRS and CDR2 is YFSETQ. V gave up 0 bases and J gave up 4 bases; unmatched junction bases: 6. Here the CDR3 reads CASSLELAGGPADTQYF. The CDR3, as DNA: TGCGCCAGCAGCTTGGAGCTAGCGGGAGGGCCGGCAGATACGCAGTATTTT.

The V call is TRBV2, the J call TRBJ1-2, with TRBD1 identical over 7 bases. CDR3 length: 14 amino acids. With V trimmed by 7 bases and J by 2 bases, 7 bases remained unmatched. Germline V gene data show CDR1 as SNHLY and CDR2 as FYNNEI. The CDR3 loop is CASTNRDRNYGYTF. CDR3 nucleotides: TGTGCCAGCACAAACCGGGACAGAAACTATGGCTACACCTTC.

Comment on this clone: Within the sample, other DNA sequences also encode this same CDR3. The chain joins TRBV19 to TRBJ1-5; the D gene is possibly TRBD1 (5 bases). The CDR3 consists of 13 residues. V was shortened by 3 bases and J by 2 bases, with 5 bases between the two germline ends. The germline CDR1 and CDR2 sequences are LNHDA and SQIVND (reference sequence). The CDR3 DNA is TGTGCCAGTAGTATCAGGGGCAATCAGCCCCAGCATTTT. Translation: CASSIRGNQPQHF.

The J gene is TRBJ2-7, the V gene TRBV7-2, with a weak D call TRBD1 (7 bases). The CDR3 totals 15 residues. Germline lookup yields CDR1 SGHTA and CDR2 FQGNSA. The ends were cut back, 7 bases at V and 2 bases at J, with 18 bases in the middle. The CDR3 region has the DNA TGTGCCAGCACCCAGGGGGGCGTAGGCCCCTACGAGCAGTACTTC. Its protein is CASTQGGVGPYEQYF.

The chain recombines TRBV5-1 with TRBJ2-7; 11 bases are a match to TRBD1. CDR1 is SGHRS and CDR2 is YFSETQ in the germline V gene. The J segment lost 7 bases and the V segment lost 4 bases, leaving 4 bases of the junction unmatched. This CDR3 has 13 amino acids. The CDR3 here is CASSGQGAGEQYF. For the CDR3, the DNA is TGCGCCAGCAGCGGACAGGGGGCAGGGGAGCAGTACTTC.

The genes are TRBV9 and TRBJ2-1; TRBD2 agrees at 11 bases. The germline V gene encodes CDR1 SGDLS and CDR2 YYNGEE. The CDR3 sequence is 16 residues long. The V gene end was trimmed by 0 bases and the J gene end by 12 bases; junction bases not matched to a gene: 11. CDR3 protein: CASSVVAGGETMRQFF. The CDR3 DNA reads as TGTGCCAGCAGCGTAGTAGCGGGAGGGGAAACAATGAGGCAGTTCTTC.

The J gene is TRBJ1-2, the V gene TRBV6-5, with D perhaps TRBD1 (6 bases). The germline V and J ends were trimmed by 6 bases and 2 bases, with 13 bases remaining between them. This CDR3 spans 14 amino acids. Per the germline V gene, CDR1 is MNHEY and CDR2 is SVGAGI. The CDR3 DNA reads as TGTGCCAGCAGACCGGGACAAGTAAACTATGGCTACACCTTC. Amino acid sequence: CASRPGQVNYGYTF.

The V and J genes are TRBV28 and TRBJ1-1, with D maybe TRBD1 (5 bases). V lost 2 bases to trimming and J lost 5 bases, with 9 bases between them. CDR1 MDHEN and CDR2 SYDVKM come from the germline V gene. CDR3 length: 13 amino acids. CDR3 sequence reads: CASSLGGRTEAFF. The DNA for the CDR3 is TGTGCCAGCAGTTTAGGGGGGAGGACTGAAGCTTTCTTT.

This CDR3 is CASLTSTDTQYF. The CDR3 DNA reads as TGTGCCAGCCTCACTAGCACAGATACGCAGTATTTT. The chain recombines TRBV28 with TRBJ2-3; no definite D call. Trimming removed 8 bases at V and 0 bases at J, with 6 bases between. The CDR3 covers 12 residues. Germline CDR1 reads MDHEN; CDR2 reads SYDVKM.

This chain links TRBV28 with TRBJ2-2; 9 bases map to TRBD2. Germline CDR1 and CDR2: MDHEN and SYDVKM. This CDR3 has 16 amino acids. The V and J ends lost 7 bases and 5 bases, in that order; junction bases with no gene match: 11. The CDR3: CASNKAGGLETGELFF. The CDR3 nucleotides read TGTGCCAGCAATAAAGCGGGAGGCCTGGAAACCGGGGAGCTGTTTTTT.

V usage is TRBV28 and J usage is TRBJ1-2; TRBD1 is a possible D gene (6 bases). The germline CDR1 and CDR2 sequences are MDHEN and SYDVKM. This CDR3 spans 12 amino acids. Trimming took 5 bases from V and 8 from J, leaving 12 bases between them. The CDR3 coding sequence is TGTGCCAGCAGTCACAGGGTCCAGGGCTACACCTTC. This gives the protein CASSHRVQGYTF.

The chain combines TRBV15 with TRBJ2-6; no firm D call. The CDR3 has 18 residues. Germline CDR1 LNHNV, CDR2 YYDKDF (reference sequence). V was cut by 0 bases and J by 1 base, with 13 bases left in between. The CDR3 loop is CATSRDVRGASGANVLTF. The CDR3 DNA follows: TGTGCCACCAGCAGAGATGTCAGAGGAGCTTCTGGGGCCAACGTCCTGACTTTC.

The chain employs TRBV10-3 and TRBJ2-6, with 7 bases aligning to TRBD1. The CDR3 contains 16 residues. CDR1 is ENHRY and CDR2 is SYGVKD in the germline V gene. The trim removed 2 bases at V and 4 bases at J, leaving 5 bases unmatched. The CDR3 protein is CAISELTGAGANVLTF. The CDR3 nucleotides are TGTGCCATCAGTGAGCTCACAGGGGCCGGGGCCAACGTCCTGACTTTC.

The chain joins TRBV5-1 to TRBJ2-1, with D perhaps TRBD2 (5 bases). The V and J ends lost 3 bases and 2 bases respectively, with 12 bases between them. Germline CDR1 SGHRS, CDR2 YFSETQ. The CDR3 has 15 amino acids. CDR3 sequence reads: CASSWTGGAYNEQFF. In DNA, the CDR3 is TGCGCCAGCAGCTGGACTGGAGGCGCCTACAATGAGCAGTTCTTC. Supplemented by reference TRBV5-1 and TRBJ2-1, the full variable domain reads KAGVTQTPRYLIKTRGQQVTLSCSPISGHRSVSWYQQTPGQGLQFLFEYFSETQRNKGNFPGRFSGRQFSNSRSEMNVSTLELGDSALYLCASSWTGGAYNEQFFGPGTRLTVL.

CDR3 amino acids: CASSLRPRGPNEQFF. CDR3 nucleotides: TGTGCCAGCAGCTTACGGCCAAGAGGCCCGAATGAGCAGTTCTTC. The chain joins TRBV11-3 to TRBJ2-1; D is ambiguous. This CDR3 contains 15 residues. Trimming shortened V by 2 bases and J by 7 bases, and 15 bases separated the two germline ends. Germline V lookup: CDR1 SGHNT, CDR2 YENEEA.

The chain has TRBV6-1 and TRBJ2-3, with TRBD2 as a possible D gene (6 bases). From germline, CDR1 is MNHNS and CDR2 SASEGT. Trimming removed 7 bases from V and 4 bases from J, with 9 bases in between. This CDR3 region has 12 residues. CDR3 amino acids: CASTGTADTQYF. CDR3 in DNA: TGTGCCAGCACCGGGACTGCAGATACGCAGTATTTT.

This sequence joins TRBV7-6 and TRBJ1-2, with D possibly matching TRBD1 (5 bases). The CDR3 has 13 amino acids. Germline V gene sequence: CDR1 SGHVS, CDR2 FNYEAQ. V was clipped by 3 bases and J by 6 bases, with 11 bases between them. CDR3 sequence reads: CASSFRQGNGYTF. DNA for the CDR3: TGTGCCAGCAGCTTCAGGCAGGGTAATGGCTACACCTTC.

V usage is TRBV5-4 and J usage is TRBJ2-3, with no clear D. Trimming took 8 bases from V and 2 from J, leaving 6 bases between them. Germline CDR1 and CDR2: SGHNT and YYREEE (reference sequence). This CDR3 is built from 11 residues. The DNA for the CDR3 is TGTGCCAGTCCCTCCACAGATACGCAGTATTTT. It codes for CASPSTDTQYF.

V is TRBV27 and J is TRBJ1-5; 7 nucleotides agree with TRBD1. After removal of 7 bases from V and 7 bases from J, the junction contained 10 bases not matched to a gene. The CDR3 sequence is 14 residues long. The germline V gene encodes CDR1 MNHEY and CDR2 SMNVEV (reference sequence). The CDR3 sequence is CASTPTGPYQPQHF. In DNA form, the CDR3 reads TGTGCCAGCACCCCGACAGGGCCCTACCAGCCCCAGCATTTT.

The chain joins TRBV28 to TRBJ2-1; tentatively, D is TRBD2 (6 bases). The ends were cut back, 2 bases at V and 4 bases at J, with 21 bases in the middle. The CDR3 extends over 18 amino acids. CDR1 is MDHEN and CDR2 is SYDVKM in the germline V gene. CDR3 nucleotides: TGTGCCAGCAGTTTAAGGAGTGTTTTACTAGCCGGGTACAATGAGCAGTTCTTC. Protein: CASSLRSVLLAGYNEQFF. Based on the CDR3 plus reference TRBV28 and TRBJ2-1, the full variable domain is DVKVTQSSRYLVKRTGEKVFLECVQDMDHENMFWYRQDPGLGLRLIYFSYDVKMKEKGDIPEGYSVSREKKERFSLILESASTNQTSMYLCASSLRSVLLAGYNEQFFGPGTRLTVL.

The CDR3 protein is CASSILNPPGYTF. The CDR3 DNA is TGTGCCAGCAGTATACTAAACCCCCCTGGCTACACCTTC. This rearrangement joins TRBV28 to TRBJ1-2; no clear D. CDR3 length equals 13 residues. Germline CDR1 MDHEN, CDR2 SYDVKM. The V end was cut by 5 bases, the J end by 7 bases, with 14 bases between.

The chain recombines TRBV18 with TRBJ2-7, with D uncertain. This CDR3 spans 14 amino acids. Germline lookup yields CDR1 KGHSH and CDR2 LQKENI. V was clipped by 1 base and J by 3 bases, with 10 bases between them. The CDR3 DNA sequence: TGTGCCAGCTCACCACAACCTCCCTACTACGAGCAGTACTTC. Protein product: CASSPQPPYYEQYF.

V and J are TRBV4-1 and TRBJ2-7; 9 bases are a match to TRBD2. The CDR3 contains 17 residues. V lost 2 bases and J lost 2; bases outside the gene matches: 10. CDR1 is MGHRA and CDR2 is YSYEKL in the germline V gene. The CDR3 DNA reads TGCGCCAGCAGCCAAACTCTTCCTAGCGGGACCACCTACGAGCAGTACTTC. The encoded protein is CASSQTLPSGTTYEQYF.

The rearrangement joins TRBV4-1 to TRBJ2-2; D is perhaps TRBD2 (5 bases). Germline V gene data show CDR1 as MGHRA and CDR2 as YSYEKL. This CDR3 region has 17 residues. V lost 0 bases to trimming and J lost 3 bases, with 14 bases between them. CDR3 coding DNA: TGCGCCAGCAGCCAAGATCGGAGTAGCGATTACACCGGGGAGCTGTTTTTT. As protein: CASSQDRSSDYTGELFF.

The chain couples TRBV6-5 to TRBJ2-1, with TRBD2 matching 12 bases. J was trimmed by 4 bases and V by 8 bases; bases with no gene match: 0. Germline-derived CDR1 and CDR2 are MNHEY and SVGAGI. The CDR3 has 13 amino acids. This chain's CDR3 is CASGTSGYNEQFF. The CDR3 DNA reads as TGTGCCAGCGGGACTAGCGGGTACAATGAGCAGTTCTTC.

The chain employs TRBV30 and TRBJ1-3; D is unclear. CDR3 length equals 11 residues. Germline CDR1 GTSNPN, CDR2 SVGIG (reference sequence). The V end lost 0 bases, the J end lost 16 bases, and 13 bases lay between the germline ends. CDR3 amino acids: CAWSVGGLRYF. CDR3 DNA: TGTGCCTGGAGTGTTGGCGGGCTCCGTTATTTT.

The chain links TRBV7-8 to TRBJ2-7; TRBD2 is a possible D gene (5 bases). V was pared by 5 bases and J by 7 bases, with 15 bases between. The CDR3 totals 13 residues. Germline CDR1 SGHVS, CDR2 FQNEAQ. The CDR3 DNA follows: TGTGCCAGCAGCGTGACCGCCCGGGATGAGCAGTACTTC. It codes for CASSVTARDEQYF. The whole variable domain, remainder taken from reference TRBV7-8 and TRBJ2-7, is GAGVSQSPRYKVAKRGQDVALRCDPISGHVSLFWYQQALGQGPEFLTYFQNEAQLDKSGLPSDRFFAERPEGSVSTLKIQRTQQEDSAVYLCASSVTARDEQYFGPGTRLTVT.

V usage is TRBV4-1 and J usage is TRBJ1-1, with D possibly matching TRBD1 (6 bases). The CDR3 extends over 14 amino acids. The V end was cut by 4 bases, the J end by 1 base, with 10 bases between. Per the germline V gene, CDR1 is MGHRA and CDR2 is YSYEKL. This CDR3 reads CASSRQQGNTEAFF. The CDR3 DNA follows: TGCGCCAGCAGCCGCCAACAGGGGAACACTGAAGCTTTCTTT.

This rearrangement joins TRBV5-1 to TRBJ2-3, with 11 bases aligning to TRBD2. Germline values: CDR1 SGHRS, CDR2 YFSETQ. The J segment lost 3 bases and the V segment lost 2 bases, leaving 8 bases of the junction unmatched. The CDR3 consists of 17 residues. CDR3 nucleotides: TGCGCCAGCAGCTTCCCTAGCGGGAGGTCGAGAACAGATACGCAGTATTTT. As protein: CASSFPSGRSRTDTQYF.